Sequencing of this T cell receptor beta chain was carried out in a study of T cell responses to AZD1222 COVID-19 vaccine. Study-wide results and limits: Regions 160-218 and 743-854 dominated among vaccine-associated CD4 TCRs spanning spike. Only a handful of AZD1222 recipients, more than five in all, had baseline seropositivity. Clonal diversity may have been underestimated, and the donors were mostly white British, with more females than males.

This clone has only one observation. Antigen specificity is unknown. Other nucleotide sequences from this sample produce the same CDR3. The method was immunoSEQ multiplex PCR; TCRdb's version includes in-frame clones alone and lacks a portion of them. Of roughly 150,000 clones in the sample, around nine tenths were seen once. The CDR3 consists of 14 residues. The germline CDR1 and CDR2 sequences are SEHNR and FQNEAQ (reference sequence). Trimming left V 1 base short and J 4 bases short, with 10 bases between. The chain combines TRBV7-9 with TRBJ1-1, with D possibly TRBD1 on 6 matching bases. The TCR comes from an adult in good health. This material consisted of peripheral blood, taken on day 0 of AZD1222 vaccination. The CDR3 loop reads CASSLGRGGTEAFF. DNA for the CDR3: TGTGCCAGCAGCTTAGGAAGGGGGGGCACTGAAGCTTTCTTT.